One sample yielded the 31 T cell receptor beta chains listed below, sequenced in a study of blood T cell repertoires in COVID-19. Some clones are missing from TCRdb's copy, which holds only in-frame ones; the method was immunoSEQ multiplex PCR. This sample has hundreds of thousands of clones, with more than 75% found just once. Material for sequencing was PBMCs or T cells enriched from blood (not recorded which). The receptors derive from a woman in her sixties or seventies in a cohort exposed to, infected with or recovered from COVID-19 (not recorded which).

The V call is TRBV18, the J call TRBJ1-1, with D uncertain. The CDR3 sequence is 14 residues long. The germline V and J ends were trimmed by 3 bases and 1 base, with 9 bases remaining between them. Germline V gives CDR1 KGHSH, CDR2 LQKENI. The CDR3 nucleotides read TGTGCCAGCTCACCTTATACAGAGAACACTGAAGCTTTCTTT. Its protein is CASSPYTENTEAFF.

The CDR3 DNA sequence: TGTGCCAGTAGTACTGCACAGCATGGCTACACCTTC. The encoded protein is CASSTAQHGYTF. The J gene is TRBJ1-2, the V gene TRBV19; D is ambiguous. Per germline, CDR1 LNHDA and CDR2 SQIVND (reference sequence). CDR3 length: 12 residues. V shed 4 bases and J shed 6 bases, with 9 bases lying between them.

The J gene is TRBJ2-2, the V gene TRBV21-1; the tabulated D call, TRBD1, remains unverified against the DNA. TRBV21-1 has pseudogene status. This CDR3 is 16 amino acids long. CDR3 DNA: TGTGCCAGCAGCCAGGGGGGCAGCGCGAACACCGGGGAGCTGTTTTTT. It codes for CASSQGGSANTGELFF.

A remark on this clone: This specimen includes other DNA sequences encoding the same CDR3. This sequence joins TRBV29-1 and TRBJ1-2; TRBD1 might be the D (6 bases). The CDR3 loop spans 12 amino acids. Germline V gives CDR1 SQVTM, CDR2 ANQGSEA. V was trimmed by 7 bases and J by 2 bases, leaving 11 bases between them. CDR3 nucleotide sequence: TGCAGCGCCGGACAGACGAACTATGGCTACACCTTC. Its translation is CSAGQTNYGYTF. Together with reference TRBV29-1 and TRBJ1-2, the CDR3 gives the full variable domain: SAVISQKPSRDICQRGTSLTIQCQVDSQVTMMFWYRQQPGQSLTLIATANQGSEATYESGFVIDKFPISRPNLTFSTLTVSNMSPEDSSIYLCSAGQTNYGYTFGSGTRLTVV.

The chain combines TRBV27 with TRBJ2-1; D remains unclear. CDR3 size: 15 residues. CDR1 MNHEY and CDR2 SMNVEV come from the germline V gene (reference sequence). V was cut by 4 bases and J by 0 bases, with 10 bases left in between. The CDR3 spells CASSSDSTSYNEQFF. The CDR3 DNA sequence: TGTGCCAGCAGTTCCGACTCGACCTCCTACAATGAGCAGTTCTTC.

This clone was recorded once. V is TRBV19 and J is TRBJ2-1; 7 positions match TRBD2. In germline, CDR1 is LNHDA, CDR2 SQIVND (reference sequence). V lost 0 bases to trimming and J lost 5 bases; unmatched junction nucleotides: 4. The length of the CDR3 is 15 residues. CDR3 nucleotides: TGTGCCAGTAGTATAGATGGGGGGGTGGACAATGAGCAGTTCTTC. Encoded protein: CASSIDGGVDNEQFF.

The genes are TRBV7-2 and TRBJ2-7; D possibly corresponds to TRBD2 (5 bases). V was pared by 3 bases and J by 2 bases, with 11 bases between. From germline, CDR1 is SGHTA and CDR2 FQGNSA. This CDR3 contains 14 residues. The CDR3 bases are TGTGCCAGCAGCTTGGGAGACCCGCCCTACGAGCAGTACTTC. Its translation is CASSLGDPPYEQYF.

The V and J genes are TRBV28 and TRBJ2-1; 9 bases map to TRBD2. This CDR3 comprises 16 residues. The ends lost 10 bases at V and 0 bases at J; junction bases unmatched: 10. Looked up from germline, CDR1 is MDHEN and CDR2 is SYDVKM. CDR3 amino acids: CATERYSGSSYNEQFF. Written as DNA, the CDR3 is TGTGCCACCGAGCGATATAGCGGGAGCTCCTACAATGAGCAGTTCTTC.

This clone appeared once. This chain links TRBV9 with TRBJ2-1; 11 bases are a match to TRBD2. Germline CDR1 is SGDLS and CDR2 is YYNGEE. The ends lost 0 bases at V and 6 bases at J; junction bases unmatched: 2. The CDR3 runs to 15 residues. CDR3 region: CASSVVAGGTNEQFF. Here the CDR3 DNA reads TGTGCCAGCAGCGTAGTAGCGGGAGGGACCAATGAGCAGTTCTTC.

V usage is TRBV12-3 or TRBV12-4 and J usage is TRBJ1-1; possibly TRBD1 for D (5 bases). The V and J ends lost 6 bases and 4 bases respectively, with 12 bases between them. The CDR3 is 13 amino acids. The CDR3 loop reads CASREGIFTEAFF. As DNA, the CDR3 is TGTGCCAGCAGGGAGGGGATATTCACTGAAGCTTTCTTT.

This clone was seen a handful of times. This chain joins TRBV5-4 and TRBJ1-2; maybe TRBD1 (6 bases). The CDR3 consists of 14 residues. Trimming cost V 4 bases and J 5 bases, with 15 bases left between them. Germline V lookup: CDR1 SGHNT, CDR2 YYREEE (reference sequence). CDR3 nucleotide sequence: TGTGCCAGCAGCCTACTAATACAGGGTTATGGCTACACCTTC. Protein sequence: CASSLLIQGYGYTF.

This chain uses TRBV6-5 with TRBJ1-5; 7 positions match TRBD1. J was trimmed by 0 bases and V by 5 bases; bases with no gene match: 4. CDR3 length: 15 residues. The germline V gene encodes CDR1 MNHEY and CDR2 SVGAGI. CDR3 nucleotides: TGTGCCAGCAGTAACAGGGGATATAGCAATCAGCCCCAGCATTTT. Translated, it gives CASSNRGYSNQPQHF.

This chain connects TRBV7-6 to TRBJ2-1; possible D gene TRBD2, 5 bases. From germline, CDR1 is SGHVS and CDR2 FNYEAQ. Trimming stripped 3 bases from V and 3 bases from J, with 12 bases between. The CDR3 contains 15 residues. DNA for the CDR3: TGTGCCAGCAGCTTGCGGAGAGGGTTCTACAATGAGCAGTTCTTC. This gives the protein CASSLRRGFYNEQFF. Full variable domain (rest looked up from reference TRBV7-6 and TRBJ2-1): GAGVSQSPRYKVTKRGQDVALRCDPISGHVSLYWYRQALGQGPEFLTYFNYEAQQDKSGLPNDRFSAERPEGSISTLTIQRTEQRDSAMYRCASSLRRGFYNEQFFGPGTRLTVL.

V gene TRBV11-3 combines with J gene TRBJ2-7, with a tentative D call TRBD1 (7 bases). The CDR3 is made up of 15 amino acids. CDR1 and CDR2 (germline): SGHNT, YENEEA. Trimming shortened V by 4 bases and J by 2 bases, and 15 bases separated the two germline ends. The CDR3 DNA sequence: TGTGCCAGCAGCTCCGACAGGGCGGGACCCTACGAGCAGTACTTC. Protein: CASSSDRAGPYEQYF.

The chain is built from TRBV7-3 and TRBJ1-2; 7 bases map to TRBD1. Germline-derived CDR1 and CDR2 are SGHTA and FQGTGA. This CDR3 has 14 residues. V lost 5 bases, J lost 8 bases, and 11 bases stayed unmatched. CDR3 amino acids: CASSPNADRDGYTF. Written as DNA, the CDR3 is TGTGCCAGCAGCCCTAATGCCGACAGGGACGGCTACACCTTC.

J is TRBJ2-7 and V is TRBV7-9; 13 bases agree with TRBD2. The CDR3 spans 16 residues. Germline assignment: CDR1 SEHNR and CDR2 FQNEAQ (reference sequence). The trim removed 1 base at V and 7 bases at J, leaving 7 bases unmatched. The CDR3 here is CASSLGTSGSSEEQYF. CDR3 sequence (DNA): TGTGCCAGCAGCTTAGGGACTAGCGGGAGTTCTGAAGAGCAGTACTTC. Using reference TRBV7-9 and TRBJ2-7 for the parts outside the CDR3, the full variable domain is DTGVSQNPRHKITKRGQNVTFRCDPISEHNRLYWYRQTLGQGPEFLTYFQNEAQLEKSRLLSDRFSAERPKGSFSTLEIQRTEQGDSAMYLCASSLGTSGSSEEQYFGPGTRLTVT.

V is TRBV5-1 and J is TRBJ2-5, with a possible D match to TRBD2 (6 bases). Looked up from germline, CDR1 is SGHRS and CDR2 is YFSETQ. The CDR3 is 15 amino acids. Trimming took off 4 bases at V and 2 bases at J, with 15 bases between the two ends. DNA for the CDR3: TGCGCCAGCAGCGGAGGTAGCGGCCTACAAGAGACCCAGTACTTC. It specifies CASSGGSGLQETQYF.

This clone was seen a few times. The chain links TRBV9 to TRBJ2-5; 8 bases are a match to TRBD2. The CDR3 spans 15 residues. Germline V lookup: CDR1 SGDLS, CDR2 YYNGEE. J was trimmed by 5 bases and V by 4 bases; bases with no gene match: 10. For the CDR3, the DNA is TGTGCCAGCAGCTCGGGACTAGGAGGGGGGGAGACCCAGTACTTC. Encoded protein: CASSSGLGGGETQYF. Full variable domain (outside the CDR3, taken from reference TRBV9 and TRBJ2-5): DSGVTQTPKHLITATGQRVTLRCSPRSGDLSVYWYQQSLDQGLQFLIQYYNGEERAKGNILERFSAQQFPDLHSELNLSSLELGDSALYFCASSSGLGGGETQYFGPGTRLLVL.

The CDR3 bases are TGTGCCAGCAAGCCGGGCACTAGTAAGGATGAGCAGTTCTTC. Translated, it gives CASKPGTSKDEQFF. V usage is TRBV7-2 and J usage is TRBJ2-1; D might be TRBD2 (5 bases). Germline loops: CDR1 SGHTA, CDR2 FQGNSA. The CDR3 is made up of 14 amino acids. Trimming shortened V by 7 bases and J by 8 bases, and 18 bases separated the two germline ends.

The chain employs TRBV5-1 and TRBJ2-7; TRBD1 matches at 7 bases. Losses at the gene ends were 0 bases for V and 4 bases for J; bases not matched to a gene: 4. The CDR3 loop spans 14 amino acids. The germline CDR1 and CDR2 sequences are SGHRS and YFSETQ. The CDR3 reads CASSLGQGVYEQYF. In DNA, the CDR3 is TGCGCCAGCAGCTTGGGGCAGGGGGTGTACGAGCAGTACTTC.

The rearrangement uses TRBV18 and TRBJ2-5; 10 bases align to TRBD1. The germline V gene has CDR1 KGHSH and CDR2 LQKENI. V lost 5 bases to trimming and J lost 9 bases; unmatched junction nucleotides: 12. CDR3 length equals 15 residues. CDR3 amino acids: CASSSRQGASPAQYF. CDR3 DNA: TGTGCCAGCTCATCTAGACAGGGGGCATCTCCCGCCCAGTACTTC.

CDR3 DNA sequence: TGTGCCAGCAGCCAAGACAAGGGGCTAGCGGGAGGGAGGATGACTAGCACAGATACGCAGTATTTT. It encodes CASSQDKGLAGGRMTSTDTQYF. The chain carries TRBV4-2 and TRBJ2-3, with 12 bases that match TRBD2. V lost 0 bases to trimming and J lost 0 bases; unmatched junction nucleotides: 16. The CDR3 is made up of 22 amino acids. Per the germline V gene, CDR1 is LGHNA and CDR2 is YNFKEQ.

The CDR3 sequence: CASSPNQGEAFF. In nucleotides, the CDR3 is TGTGCCAGCAGCCCCAATCAGGGTGAAGCTTTCTTT. The rearrangement links TRBV3-1 (or the pseudogene TRBV3-2) to TRBJ1-1, with TRBD1 as a possible D gene (5 bases). This CDR3 region has 12 residues. V lost 4 bases and J 7 bases, leaving 10 bases between the germline ends. Germline CDR1 LGHDT, CDR2 YNNKEL (reference sequence).

This chain joins TRBV9 and TRBJ2-1, with D possibly being TRBD1 (5 bases). The CDR3 runs to 16 residues. Between the trimmed V and J ends, which lost 3 bases and 2 bases, there was a span of 15 bases. From germline, CDR1 is SGDLS and CDR2 YYNGEE. The chain's CDR3 is CASSARGTVAYNEQFF. CDR3 sequence (DNA): TGTGCCAGCAGCGCTAGGGGCACAGTAGCCTACAATGAGCAGTTCTTC.

This clone has a single count. The chain has TRBV7-2 and TRBJ1-1, with a possible D match to TRBD1 (5 bases). The germline V gene encodes CDR1 SGHTA and CDR2 FQGNSA. CDR3 size: 14 residues. With 6 bases removed from V and 1 base from J, the gap between germline ends came to 12 bases. The CDR3 protein is CASSWGGANTEAFF. DNA for the CDR3: TGTGCCAGCAGTTGGGGTGGGGCGAACACTGAAGCTTTCTTT. Full variable domain (remainder filled in from reference TRBV7-2 and TRBJ1-1): GAGVSQSPSNKVTEKGKDVELRCDPISGHTALYWYRQSLGQGLEFLIYFQGNSAPDKSGLPSDRFSAERTGGSVSTLTIQRTQQEDSAVYLCASSWGGANTEAFFGQGTRLTVV.

This clone was seen only once. The chain joins TRBV5-1 to TRBJ2-6; TRBD1 is a possible D gene (5 bases). V gave up 3 bases and J gave up 4 bases, with 11 bases separating them. The CDR3 sequence is 15 residues long. The germline V gene encodes CDR1 SGHRS and CDR2 YFSETQ. The CDR3 region has the DNA TGCGCCAGCAGCTCGTCAGGGCTGGGGGCCAACGTCCTGACTTTC. Amino acid sequence: CASSSSGLGANVLTF. The full variable domain, its missing parts supplied by reference TRBV5-1 and TRBJ2-6, is KAGVTQTPRYLIKTRGQQVTLSCSPISGHRSVSWYQQTPGQGLQFLFEYFSETQRNKGNFPGRFSGRQFSNSRSEMNVSTLELGDSALYLCASSSSGLGANVLTFGAGSRLTVL.

The chain links TRBV6-4 to TRBJ2-3; 9 bases line up with TRBD2. The CDR3 spans 15 residues. Trimming cost V 3 bases and J 5 bases; bases outside gene matches: 6. Germline-derived CDR1 and CDR2 are MRHNA and SNTAGT. CDR3 DNA sequence: TGTGCCAGCAGTGAGCGGGAGGGCCAAATAGATACGCAGTATTTT. Residues: CASSEREGQIDTQYF.

This CDR3 is CAGLRSGDYGYTF. Here the CDR3 DNA reads TGTGCCGGGCTCCGGTCAGGCGACTATGGCTACACCTTC. J is TRBJ1-2 and V is TRBV6-5; D ambiguous. V lost 11 bases to trimming and J lost 3 bases, with 16 bases between them. The CDR3 spans 13 residues. Germline CDR1 MNHEY, CDR2 SVGAGI.

The chain has TRBV5-1 and TRBJ1-1; D not resolved. Germline V gene data show CDR1 as SGHRS and CDR2 as YFSETQ. The CDR3 is made up of 14 amino acids. V was shortened by 2 bases and J by 0 bases, with 8 bases between the two germline ends. CDR3 residues: CASSLQTVNTEAFF. CDR3 sequence (DNA): TGCGCCAGCAGCTTACAAACAGTGAACACTGAAGCTTTCTTT.

V is TRBV30 and J is TRBJ2-7; TRBD2 might be the D (6 bases). Trimming removed 0 bases at V and 4 bases at J, with 13 bases between. The CDR3 is 14 residues long. Germline V lookup: CDR1 GTSNPN, CDR2 SVGIG (reference sequence). The DNA of the CDR3 is TGTGCCTGGAGTGTCCTACAGGAGGGTTACGAGCAGTACTTC. Its protein product is CAWSVLQEGYEQYF.

The V gene is TRBV30, the J gene TRBJ1-5; maybe TRBD1 (6 bases). V was shortened by 5 bases and J by 1 base, with 15 bases between the two germline ends. The germline CDR1 and CDR2 sequences are GTSNPN and SVGIG (reference sequence). The CDR3 extends over 15 amino acids. CDR3 bases: TGTGCCTGGGGTAGAAGGGGGTTGAGCAATCAGCCCCAGCATTTT. Translation gives CAWGRRGLSNQPQHF.